This T cell receptor beta chain was documented in a study of CD8 T cells in ankylosing spondylitis. Study-wide points: Reportedly, significant enrichment of disease-linked clones occurred in matched ankylosing spondylitis synovial fluid. Existing reports had already noted some motif variants in reactive arthritis synovial fluid and blood.

This clonotype has a count of ten or more. As yet, its antigen is unknown. The CDR3 totals 13 residues. V lost 4 bases and J 0 bases, leaving 7 bases between the germline ends. CDR1 is SQVTM, CDR2 ANQGSEA, per germline. Generation of TCR beta libraries employed quantitative 5'-RACE incorporating molecular barcodes. TCRdb ran MiXCR on the 5' RACE reads and lists one entry per CDR3 protein. Found here are 300,000 to 400,000 distinct CDR3 sequences, approximately 10% of them singletons; the top ten hold 9.1%. The V call is TRBV29-1, the J call TRBJ1-5; D is uncertain. This receptor was taken from a female donor with ankylosing spondylitis or in good health (not recorded which). The specimen was blood, either unsorted or a sorted T cell fraction (not recorded which). CDR3 sequence (DNA): TGCAGCGTTGTCCAAAGTAGCAATCAGCCCCAGCATTTT. Protein product: CSVVQSSNQPQHF.